Below, one TCR beta chain is given with its context. Its target is unknown. Every participant gave one or more pre-ART and two or more post-ART PBMC samples. Cryopreserved PBMC numbered 1-10 million per sample before DNA extraction. These data belong to a study of long-term antiretroviral therapy in people with HIV. Study in general: When the earliest samples were collected, ART was typically delayed until CD4 counts fell. Whole-study results and caveats: Diversity rose after ART but stayed below transplant donor controls.

Sequencing relied on immunoSEQ assay v3.0, run at survey level. The data were produced by immunoSEQ multiplex PCR, yet TCRdb's version contains in-frame clones alone and is incomplete. Found here are under 40,000 clones, 80% to 90% of them singletons; the top ten hold 4.5% to 5%. With 9 bases clipped from V and 4 bases from J, the junction kept 2 bases outside the gene matches. CDR1 ENHRY and CDR2 SYGVKD come from the germline V gene. The CDR3 runs 12 residues. The chain combines TRBV10-3 with TRBJ2-5; 10 nucleotides agree with TRBD2. The sequence derives from a woman in her 30s with HIV. The material sequenced was unsorted PBMCs, taken roughly 2.9 years before starting antiretroviral therapy. CDR3 nucleotide sequence: TGTGCCATACGGACTAGCGGAGAGACCCAGTACTTC. Its protein is CAIRTSGETQYF.